This T cell receptor (beta chain) stems from a study of cytomegalovirus exposure and HLA in healthy donors. General study results and limits: A later analysis linked around 15,000 TCR beta sequences to HLA alleles at 0.05 false discovery rate. The study designated fewer than 200 TCR beta chains cytomegalovirus-associated.

Trimming removed 0 bases at V and 5 bases at J, with 14 bases between. The CDR3 length is 16 residues. The germline V gene encodes CDR1 SGHNT and CDR2 YENEEA. As for this clone: Its specificity is not known.

The PCR used 60 Vbeta and 13 Jbeta primers. Sequencing used immunoSEQ multiplex PCR; TCRdb keeps in-frame clones, though not all of them. The sample records nearly 110,000 clones, around 73% being singletons. The source is a man younger than 45 in good health and CMV-seronegative. The source material was PBMCs. The chain employs TRBV11-3 and TRBJ2-1; a possible D gene is TRBD1 (6 bases). CDR3 in amino acids: CASSLDGTSPNNEQFF. DNA for the CDR3: TGTGCCAGCAGCTTAGACGGGACATCGCCGAACAATGAGCAGTTCTTC.